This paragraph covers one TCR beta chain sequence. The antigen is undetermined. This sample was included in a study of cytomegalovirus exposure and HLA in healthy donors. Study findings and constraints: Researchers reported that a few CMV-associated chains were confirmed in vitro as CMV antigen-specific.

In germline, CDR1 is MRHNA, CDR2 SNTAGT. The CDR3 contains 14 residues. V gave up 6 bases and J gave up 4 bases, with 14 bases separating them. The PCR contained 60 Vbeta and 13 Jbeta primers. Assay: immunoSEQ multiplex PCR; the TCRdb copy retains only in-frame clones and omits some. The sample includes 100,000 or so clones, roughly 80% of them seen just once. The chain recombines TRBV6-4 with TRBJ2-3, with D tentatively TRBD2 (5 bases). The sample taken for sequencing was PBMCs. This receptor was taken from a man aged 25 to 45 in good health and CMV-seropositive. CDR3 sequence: CASSSELESDTQYF. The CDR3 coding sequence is TGTGCCAGCAGCTCTGAACTAGAGTCAGATACGCAGTATTTT.